The clone carrying this T cell receptor beta chain was seen a handful of times. This specimen comes from a study of T cell changes during pregnancy in multiple sclerosis. The protocol was immunoSEQ multiplex PCR, while the TCRdb copy is restricted to in-frame clones and leaves out a portion. The table has tens of thousands of clones, around 90% seen once. This TCR derives from a female donor with multiple sclerosis, enrolled in a pregnancy study. Specimen: CD4+ T cells from peripheral blood mononuclear cells, collected in the first trimester of pregnancy.

The CDR3 loop reads CASSFWGGSRGTEAFF. For the CDR3, the DNA is TGTGCCAGCAGTTTCTGGGGGGGATCTCGGGGCACTGAAGCTTTCTTT. V gene TRBV28 combines with J gene TRBJ1-1; tentative D call: TRBD1 (5 bases). The CDR3 is 16 residues long. V was pared by 3 bases and J by 4 bases, with 18 bases between. CDR1 MDHEN and CDR2 SYDVKM come from the germline V gene.